A selection of T cell receptor beta chains follows, all from one sample in a study of CD8+ T cells in alopecia areata. Clones were read by immunoSEQ multiplex PCR, and TCRdb kept only the in-frame ones, dropping some. The table has about 150,000 clones, about 87% seen once. This specimen was CD8+ T cells sorted from blood, taken at week 0. These receptors were obtained from a human donor with alopecia areata. Both conserved end residues are part of each CDR3. D genes are given only for firm matches. A row's size may be missing; if present it is once, few, many or a size class.

V gene: TRBV7-6; clone size: once; D gene: -; CDR3 length: 14; J gene: TRBJ2-7; CDR3 DNA: TGTGCCAGCAGCTTAGCCCGGGACGACTACGAGCAGTACTTC; CDR3 protein: CASSLARDDYEQYF
V gene: TRBV25-1; clone size: -; D gene: TRBD1; CDR3 length: 15; J gene: TRBJ1-2; CDR3 DNA: TGTGCCAGCAGTACAAAGCAGGGGGAACACTATGGCTACACCTTC; CDR3 protein: CASSTKQGEHYGYTF
V gene: TRBV29-1; clone size: -; D gene: -; CDR3 length: 16; J gene: TRBJ2-7; CDR3 DNA: TGCAGCGTTGAAGATAGCTCGGACGCTCAACTCTACGAGCAGTACTTC; CDR3 protein: CSVEDSSDAQLYEQYF
V gene: TRBV30; clone size: -; D gene: -; CDR3 length: 11; J gene: TRBJ2-3; CDR3 DNA: TGTGCCTGGCAGGAGGACGATACGCAGTATTTT; CDR3 protein: CAWQEDDTQYF
V gene: TRBV19; clone size: -; D gene: TRBD2; CDR3 length: 14; J gene: TRBJ2-1; CDR3 DNA: TGTGCCAGTAGTAACGGGGGGGACTACAATGAGCAGTTCTTC; CDR3 protein: CASSNGGDYNEQFF
V gene: TRBV7-9; clone size: -; D gene: TRBD1; CDR3 length: 15; J gene: TRBJ2-1; CDR3 DNA: TGTGCCAGCAGCTTCCGGACAGGTCGGGACAATGAGCAGTTCTTC; CDR3 protein: CASSFRTGRDNEQFF
V gene: TRBV29-1; clone size: -; D gene: -; CDR3 length: 14; J gene: TRBJ2-7; CDR3 DNA: TGCAGCGTGGAGGGGACGGGTGGATCAGACGAGCAGTACTTC; CDR3 protein: CSVEGTGGSDEQYF
V gene: TRBV19; clone size: -; D gene: TRBD1; CDR3 length: 16; J gene: TRBJ2-7; CDR3 DNA: TGTGCCAGTAGTATTCCGCAGACAGGGGGTCCCTACGAGCAGTACTTC; CDR3 protein: CASSIPQTGGPYEQYF
V gene: TRBV13; clone size: -; D gene: TRBD1; CDR3 length: 15; J gene: TRBJ2-7; CDR3 DNA: TGTGCCAGCAGACTAACCGGGACAGGGGGCGACGAGCAGTACTTC; CDR3 protein: CASRLTGTGGDEQYF
V gene: TRBV27; clone size: -; D gene: -; CDR3 length: 17; J gene: TRBJ1-6; CDR3 DNA: TGTGCCAGCAGGGAGGACGGGTTGAGCTCCTATAATTCACCCCTCCACTTT; CDR3 protein: CASREDGLSSYNSPLHF
V gene: TRBV7-9; clone size: -; D gene: -; CDR3 length: 12; J gene: TRBJ1-5; CDR3 DNA: TGTGCCAGCAGCAACGAACAGGGTTCCCAGCATTTT; CDR3 protein: CASSNEQGSQHF
V gene: TRBV9; clone size: -; D gene: TRBD1; CDR3 length: 16; J gene: TRBJ1-1; CDR3 DNA: TGTGCCAGCAGTCTCGGACAGGGATACGAGGGCACTGAAGCTTTCTTT; CDR3 protein: CASSLGQGYEGTEAFF
V gene: TRBV5-1; clone size: -; D gene: -; CDR3 length: 12; J gene: TRBJ2-1; CDR3 DNA: TGCGCCAGCGTGGGAGAGTACAATGAGCAGTTCTTC; CDR3 protein: CASVGEYNEQFF
V gene: TRBV10-3; clone size: -; D gene: TRBD2; CDR3 length: 14; J gene: TRBJ2-7; CDR3 DNA: TGTGCCATCAGGGAGACTAGCGGGAGGTACGAGCAGTACTTC; CDR3 protein: CAIRETSGRYEQYF
V gene: TRBV29-1; clone size: -; D gene: -; CDR3 length: 16; J gene: TRBJ2-7; CDR3 DNA: TGCAGCGTTGAACGAGACGGGACTTCGAACTCTTACGAGCAGTACTTC; CDR3 protein: CSVERDGTSNSYEQYF